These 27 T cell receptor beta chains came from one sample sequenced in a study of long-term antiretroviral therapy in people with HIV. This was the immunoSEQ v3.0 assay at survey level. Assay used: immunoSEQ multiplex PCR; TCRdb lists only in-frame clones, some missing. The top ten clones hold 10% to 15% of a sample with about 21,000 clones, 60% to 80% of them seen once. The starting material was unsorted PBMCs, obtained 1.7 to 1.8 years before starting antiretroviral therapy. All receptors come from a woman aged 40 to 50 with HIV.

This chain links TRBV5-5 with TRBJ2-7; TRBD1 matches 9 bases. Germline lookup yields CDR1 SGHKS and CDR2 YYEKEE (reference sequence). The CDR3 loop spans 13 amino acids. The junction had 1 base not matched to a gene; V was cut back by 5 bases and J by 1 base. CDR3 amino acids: CASSGTGSYEQYF. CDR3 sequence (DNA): TGTGCCAGCAGTGGGACAGGGTCCTACGAGCAGTACTTC. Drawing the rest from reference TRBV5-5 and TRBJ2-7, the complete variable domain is DAGVTQSPTHLIKTRGQQVTLRCSPISGHKSVSWYQQVLGQGPQFIFQYYEKEERGRGNFPDRFSARQFPNYSSELNVNALLLGDSALYLCASSGTGSYEQYFGPGTRLTVT.

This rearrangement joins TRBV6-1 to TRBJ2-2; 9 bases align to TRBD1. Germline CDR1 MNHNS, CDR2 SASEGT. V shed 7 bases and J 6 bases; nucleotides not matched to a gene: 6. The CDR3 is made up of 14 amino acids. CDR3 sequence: CASKGQGRAGELFF. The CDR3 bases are TGTGCCAGCAAGGGACAGGGTCGTGCCGGGGAGCTGTTTTTT.

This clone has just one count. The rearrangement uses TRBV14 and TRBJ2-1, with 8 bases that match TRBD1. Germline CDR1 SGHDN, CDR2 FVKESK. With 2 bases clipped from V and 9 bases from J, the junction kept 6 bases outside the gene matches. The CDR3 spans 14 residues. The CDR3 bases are TGTGCCAGCAGCCAATGGACAGGGTCGGGTGAGCAGTTCTTC. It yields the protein CASSQWTGSGEQFF.

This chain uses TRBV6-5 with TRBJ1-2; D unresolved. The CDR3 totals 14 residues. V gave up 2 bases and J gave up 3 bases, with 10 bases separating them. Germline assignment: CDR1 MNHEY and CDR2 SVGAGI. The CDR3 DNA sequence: TGTGCCAGCAGTTACAGGGATGTGGACTATGGCTACACCTTC. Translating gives CASSYRDVDYGYTF.

CDR3 region: CASSVLSYNEQFF. The CDR3 DNA reads TGTGCCAGCAGCGTACTGTCCTACAATGAGCAGTTCTTC. The V and J genes are TRBV9 and TRBJ2-1; D unclear. This CDR3 spans 13 amino acids. Germline V lookup: CDR1 SGDLS, CDR2 YYNGEE. V lost 1 base to trimming and J lost 1 base, with 3 bases between them.

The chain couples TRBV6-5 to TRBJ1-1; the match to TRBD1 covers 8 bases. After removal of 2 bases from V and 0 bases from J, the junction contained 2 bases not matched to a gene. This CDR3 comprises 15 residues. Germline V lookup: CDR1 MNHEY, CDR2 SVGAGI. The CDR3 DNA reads TGTGCCAGCAGTTACGACAGGGGCCTGAACACTGAAGCTTTCTTT. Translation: CASSYDRGLNTEAFF.

The CDR3 sequence is CALENRGQETQYF. CDR3 DNA: TGTGCCTTGGAAAACAGGGGGCAAGAGACCCAGTACTTC. This chain joins TRBV30 and TRBJ2-5, with 8 bases aligning to TRBD1. This CDR3 contains 13 residues. V lost 7 bases to trimming and J lost 2 bases; unmatched junction nucleotides: 6. Per germline, CDR1 GTSNPN and CDR2 SVGIG (reference sequence).

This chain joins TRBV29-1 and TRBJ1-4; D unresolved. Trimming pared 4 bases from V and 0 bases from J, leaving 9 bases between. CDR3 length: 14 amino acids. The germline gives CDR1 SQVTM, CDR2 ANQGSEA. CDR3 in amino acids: CSVVGRATNEKLFF. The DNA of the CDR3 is TGCAGCGTTGTCGGGCGTGCAACTAATGAAAAACTGTTTTTT.

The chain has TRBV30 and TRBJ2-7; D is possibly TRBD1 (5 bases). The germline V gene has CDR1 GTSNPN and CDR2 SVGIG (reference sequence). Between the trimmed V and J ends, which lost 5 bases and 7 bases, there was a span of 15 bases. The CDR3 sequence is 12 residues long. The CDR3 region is CAWQGPLGEQYF. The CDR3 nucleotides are TGTGCCTGGCAGGGTCCGCTCGGGGAGCAGTACTTC.

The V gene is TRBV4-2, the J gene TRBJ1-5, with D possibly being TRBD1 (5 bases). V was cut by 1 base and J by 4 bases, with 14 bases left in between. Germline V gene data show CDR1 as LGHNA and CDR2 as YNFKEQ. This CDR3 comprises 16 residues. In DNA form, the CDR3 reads TGTGCCAGCAGCCAAGGCAGGGCGGGCTTAAATCAGCCCCAGCATTTT. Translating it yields CASSQGRAGLNQPQHF.

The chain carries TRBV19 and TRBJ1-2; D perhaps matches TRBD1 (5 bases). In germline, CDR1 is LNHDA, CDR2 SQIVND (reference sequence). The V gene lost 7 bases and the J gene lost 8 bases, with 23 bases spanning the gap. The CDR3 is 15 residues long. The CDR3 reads CASMGLGEVRGGYTF. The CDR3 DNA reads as TGTGCCAGTATGGGGTTAGGGGAAGTCCGAGGGGGCTACACCTTC.

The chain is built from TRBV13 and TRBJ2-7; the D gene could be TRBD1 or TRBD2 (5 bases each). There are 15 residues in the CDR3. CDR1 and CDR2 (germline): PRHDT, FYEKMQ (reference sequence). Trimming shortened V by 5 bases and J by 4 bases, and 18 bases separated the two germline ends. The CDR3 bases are TGTGCCAGCAGCCCTCGGGGCGAGGGAATTTACGAGCAGTACTTC. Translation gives CASSPRGEGIYEQYF.

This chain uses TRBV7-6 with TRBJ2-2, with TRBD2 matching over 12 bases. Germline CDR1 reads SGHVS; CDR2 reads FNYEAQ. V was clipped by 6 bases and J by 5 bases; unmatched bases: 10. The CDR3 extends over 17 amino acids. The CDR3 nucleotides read TGTGCCAGCAGGCCTCAAGAGGGACTAGCGGGTACCGGGGAGCTGTTTTTT. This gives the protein CASRPQEGLAGTGELFF.

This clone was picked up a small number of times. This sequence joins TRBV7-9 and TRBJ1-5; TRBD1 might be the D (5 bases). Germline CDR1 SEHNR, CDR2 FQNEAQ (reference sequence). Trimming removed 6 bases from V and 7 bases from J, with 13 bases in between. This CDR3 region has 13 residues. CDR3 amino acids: CASRHQGNQPQHF. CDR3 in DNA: TGTGCCAGCAGGCATCAGGGAAACCAGCCCCAGCATTTT.

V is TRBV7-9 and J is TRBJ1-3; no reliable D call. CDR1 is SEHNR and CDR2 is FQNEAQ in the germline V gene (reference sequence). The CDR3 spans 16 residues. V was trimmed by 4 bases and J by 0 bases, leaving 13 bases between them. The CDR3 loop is CASSSPLLDSGNTIYF. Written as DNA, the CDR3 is TGTGCCAGCAGCTCTCCTTTACTGGACTCTGGAAACACCATATATTTT.

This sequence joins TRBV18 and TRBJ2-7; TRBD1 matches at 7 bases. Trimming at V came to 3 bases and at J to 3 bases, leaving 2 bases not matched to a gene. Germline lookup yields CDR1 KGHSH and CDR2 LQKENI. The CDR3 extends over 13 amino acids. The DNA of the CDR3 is TGTGCCAGCTCACCGGGACAGTACTACGAGCAGTACTTC. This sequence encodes CASSPGQYYEQYF.

This CDR3 is CASSDRGAGANVLTF. CDR3 DNA: TGTGCCAGCAGTGATAGGGGAGCCGGGGCCAACGTCCTGACTTTC. The J gene is TRBJ2-6, the V gene TRBV2, with D perhaps given as TRBD1 or TRBD2 (5 bases each). The CDR3 covers 15 residues. CDR1 is SNHLY, CDR2 FYNNEI, per germline. Trimming left V 3 bases short and J 4 bases short, with 10 bases between. Based on the CDR3 plus reference TRBV2 and TRBJ2-6, the full variable domain is EPEVTQTPSHQVTQMGQEVILRCVPISNHLYFYWYRQILGQKVEFLVSFYNNEISEKSEIFDDQFSVERPDGSNFTLKIRSTKLEDSAMYFCASSDRGAGANVLTFGAGSRLTVL.

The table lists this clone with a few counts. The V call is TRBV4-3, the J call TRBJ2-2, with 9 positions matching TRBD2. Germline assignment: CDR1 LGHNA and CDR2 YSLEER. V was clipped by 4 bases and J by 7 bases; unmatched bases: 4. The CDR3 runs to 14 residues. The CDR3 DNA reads TGCGCCAGCAGCCCGGCGGGGGGGTTCGGGGAGCTGTTTTTT. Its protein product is CASSPAGGFGELFF.

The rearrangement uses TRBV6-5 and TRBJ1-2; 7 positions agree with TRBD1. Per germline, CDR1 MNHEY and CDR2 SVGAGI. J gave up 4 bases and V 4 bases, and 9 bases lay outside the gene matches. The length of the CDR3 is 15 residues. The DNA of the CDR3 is TGTGCCAGCAGTTCCCGACAGGGATCCCTCTATGGCTACACCTTC. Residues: CASSSRQGSLYGYTF.

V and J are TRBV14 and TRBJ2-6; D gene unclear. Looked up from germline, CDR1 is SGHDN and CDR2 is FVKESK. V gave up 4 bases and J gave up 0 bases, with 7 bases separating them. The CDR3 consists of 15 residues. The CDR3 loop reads CASSLRFSGANVLTF. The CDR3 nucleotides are TGTGCCAGCAGCCTCAGGTTCTCTGGGGCCAACGTCCTGACTTTC.

CDR3 residues: CASRLLNQPQHF. The CDR3 nucleotides read TGTGCCAGCAGGTTGCTCAATCAGCCCCAGCATTTT. This sequence joins TRBV28 and TRBJ1-5; D call uncertain. The CDR3 extends over 12 amino acids. Germline V CDR1 and CDR2: MDHEN, SYDVKM. The V end was cut by 6 bases, the J end by 3 bases, with 6 bases between.

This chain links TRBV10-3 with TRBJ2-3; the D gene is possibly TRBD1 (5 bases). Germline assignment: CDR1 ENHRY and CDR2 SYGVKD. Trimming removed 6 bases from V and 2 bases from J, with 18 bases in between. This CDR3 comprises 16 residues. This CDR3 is CAIRRSTEILTDTQYF. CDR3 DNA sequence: TGTGCCATCAGAAGATCGACAGAGATACTCACAGATACGCAGTATTTT.

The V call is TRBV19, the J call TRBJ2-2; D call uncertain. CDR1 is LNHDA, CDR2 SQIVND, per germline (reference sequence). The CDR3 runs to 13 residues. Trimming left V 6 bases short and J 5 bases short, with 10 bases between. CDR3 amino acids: CASSQLVTGELFF. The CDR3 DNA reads TGTGCCAGTAGCCAACTGGTGACCGGGGAGCTGTTTTTT.

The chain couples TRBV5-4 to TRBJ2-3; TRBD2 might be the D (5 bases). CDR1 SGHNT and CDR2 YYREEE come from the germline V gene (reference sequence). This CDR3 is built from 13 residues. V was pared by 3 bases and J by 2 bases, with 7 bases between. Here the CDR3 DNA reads TGTGCCAGCAGCTCGGACTCCACAGATACGCAGTATTTT. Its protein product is CASSSDSTDTQYF.

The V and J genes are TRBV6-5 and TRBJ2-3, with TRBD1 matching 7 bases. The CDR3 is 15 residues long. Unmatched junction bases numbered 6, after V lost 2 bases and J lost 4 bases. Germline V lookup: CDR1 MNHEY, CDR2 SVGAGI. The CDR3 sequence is CASSYGTEWADTQYF. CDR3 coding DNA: TGTGCCAGCAGTTACGGGACAGAATGGGCAGATACGCAGTATTTT.

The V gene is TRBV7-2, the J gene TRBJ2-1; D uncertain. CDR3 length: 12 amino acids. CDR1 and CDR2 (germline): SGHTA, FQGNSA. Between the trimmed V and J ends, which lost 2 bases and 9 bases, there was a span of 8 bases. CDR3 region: CASSLLLGEQFF. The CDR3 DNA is TGTGCCAGCAGCTTACTACTGGGTGAGCAGTTCTTC.

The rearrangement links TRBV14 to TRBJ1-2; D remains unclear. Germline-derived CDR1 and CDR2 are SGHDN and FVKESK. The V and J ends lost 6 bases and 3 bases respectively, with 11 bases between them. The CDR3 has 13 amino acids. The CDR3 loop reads CASSLQPYYGYTF. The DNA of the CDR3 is TGTGCCAGCAGTCTACAGCCCTACTATGGCTACACCTTC.